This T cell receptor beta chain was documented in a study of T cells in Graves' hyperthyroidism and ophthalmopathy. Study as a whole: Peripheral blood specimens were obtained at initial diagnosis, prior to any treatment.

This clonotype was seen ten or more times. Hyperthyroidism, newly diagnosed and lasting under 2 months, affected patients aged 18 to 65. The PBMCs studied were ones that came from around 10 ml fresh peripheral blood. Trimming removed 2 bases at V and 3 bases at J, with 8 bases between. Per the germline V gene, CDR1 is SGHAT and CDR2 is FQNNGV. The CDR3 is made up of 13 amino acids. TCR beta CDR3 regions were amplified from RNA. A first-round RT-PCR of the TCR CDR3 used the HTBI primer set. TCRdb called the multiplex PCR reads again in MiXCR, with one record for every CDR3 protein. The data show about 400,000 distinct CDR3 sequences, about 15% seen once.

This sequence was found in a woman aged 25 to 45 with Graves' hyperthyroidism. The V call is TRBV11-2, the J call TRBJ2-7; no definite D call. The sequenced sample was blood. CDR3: CASSLFQRYEQYF. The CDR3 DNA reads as TGTGCCAGCAGCTTATTCCAGCGCTACGAGCAGTACTTC.